Listed here are 24 T cell receptor beta chains from one sample, sequenced in a study of blood T cell repertoires in COVID-19. Repertoires were generated with immunoSEQ multiplex PCR, while TCRdb's copy carries only in-frame clones and drops some. This table holds around 260,000 clones, 88% found once. Sequences were obtained from peripheral blood. All receptors come from a human donor in a cohort sampled during active COVID-19.

The count of this clone is one. As DNA, the CDR3 is TGCAGCGTCTACCCTTGGGGGACTAGCAGCACAGATACGCAGTATTTT. Its protein product is CSVYPWGTSSTDTQYF. The chain carries TRBV29-1 and TRBJ2-3; 9 nucleotides align to TRBD2. V shed 6 bases, J shed 0 bases, and the junction held 10 bases outside the gene matches. Per germline, CDR1 SQVTM and CDR2 ANQGSEA. The CDR3 extends over 16 amino acids.

The chain couples TRBV3-1 (or the pseudogene TRBV3-2) to TRBJ2-2; TRBD1 matches 11 bases. Trimming cost V 5 bases and J 6 bases; bases outside gene matches: 5. In germline, CDR1 is LGHDT, CDR2 YNNKEL (reference sequence). This CDR3 is 15 amino acids long. The CDR3 spells CASSVTGQGAGELFF. DNA for the CDR3: TGTGCCAGCAGCGTTACGGGACAGGGGGCCGGGGAGCTGTTTTTT.

J is TRBJ1-1 and V is TRBV7-9; 7 bases map to TRBD1. From germline, CDR1 is SEHNR and CDR2 FQNEAQ (reference sequence). With 5 bases clipped from V and 3 bases from J, the junction kept 9 bases outside the gene matches. This CDR3 comprises 15 residues. CDR3: CASSRYRGGDTEAFF. CDR3 in DNA: TGTGCCAGCAGCCGATACAGGGGCGGGGACACTGAAGCTTTCTTT.

The rearrangement uses TRBV18 and TRBJ2-7; 8 nucleotides agree with TRBD2. With 3 bases clipped from V and 5 bases from J, the junction kept 18 bases outside the gene matches. Germline assignment: CDR1 KGHSH and CDR2 LQKENI. The CDR3 covers 18 residues. The CDR3 region is CASSPSLGGAGGGDEQYF. The CDR3 region has the DNA TGTGCCAGCTCACCTTCTCTAGGCGGTGCGGGGGGTGGCGACGAGCAGTACTTC.

The gene calls are TRBV7-3 and TRBJ2-5; no clear D gene. The CDR3 contains 13 residues. The germline gives CDR1 SGHTA, CDR2 FQGTGA. V was pared by 0 bases and J by 7 bases, with 9 bases between. CDR3 protein: CASSLTGGATQYF. For the CDR3, the DNA is TGTGCCAGCAGCTTAACTGGCGGCGCGACCCAGTACTTC. The full variable domain, with the rest looked up from reference TRBV7-3 and TRBJ2-5, is GAGVSQTPSNKVTEKGKYVELRCDPISGHTALYWYRQSLGQGPEFLIYFQGTGAADDSGLPNDRFFAVRPEGSVSTLKIQRTERGDSAVYLCASSLTGGATQYFGPGTRLLVL.

This chain uses TRBV7-9 with TRBJ2-5; TRBD2 matches 9 bases. J lost 5 bases, V lost 3 bases, and 7 bases had no gene match. CDR1 is SEHNR and CDR2 is FQNEAQ in the germline V gene (reference sequence). CDR3 size: 15 residues. The CDR3 loop is CASSFGAGGLETQYF. CDR3 sequence (DNA): TGTGCCAGCAGCTTCGGAGCGGGAGGATTGGAGACCCAGTACTTC. The full variable domain, in which reference TRBV7-9 and TRBJ2-5 provide the parts outside the CDR3, is DTGVSQNPRHKITKRGQNVTFRCDPISEHNRLYWYRQTLGQGPEFLTYFQNEAQLEKSRLLSDRFSAERPKGSFSTLEIQRTEQGDSAMYLCASSFGAGGLETQYFGPGTRLLVL.

The V and J genes are TRBV6-1 and TRBJ1-1; unclear D gene. Germline V lookup: CDR1 MNHNS, CDR2 SASEGT. This CDR3 has 15 residues. V gave up 2 bases and J gave up 0 bases, with 10 bases separating them. CDR3 nucleotides: TGTGCCAGCAGTGAAATGGCAGTCCTGAACACTGAAGCTTTCTTT. This codes for CASSEMAVLNTEAFF.

In this sample, this clone turned up a few times. V and J are TRBV10-3 and TRBJ1-5; 8 bases agree with TRBD1. The CDR3 sequence is 17 residues long. Looked up from germline, CDR1 is ENHRY and CDR2 is SYGVKD. J gave up 3 bases and V 2 bases, and 9 bases lay outside the gene matches. CDR3 sequence reads: CAISEGNRGSVNQPQHF. The CDR3 nucleotides are TGTGCCATCAGTGAGGGCAACAGGGGGAGTGTCAATCAGCCCCAGCATTTT.

Concerning this clone itself: Other DNA sequences in this sample translate to the same CDR3. V is TRBV30 and J is TRBJ1-1; 7 bases fit TRBD1. V lost 5 bases and J lost 1; bases outside the gene matches: 4. Germline CDR1 reads GTSNPN; CDR2 reads SVGIG (reference sequence). The CDR3 is made up of 13 amino acids. As DNA, the CDR3 is TGTGCCTGGCGATACAGGGGGAACACTGAAGCTTTCTTT. This gives the protein CAWRYRGNTEAFF.

The chain links TRBV7-2 to TRBJ2-7; 8 bases are a match to TRBD1. This CDR3 has 16 amino acids. Germline V gene lookup returns CDR1 SGHTA and CDR2 FQGNSA. The junction had 8 bases not matched to a gene; V was cut back by 0 bases and J by 4 bases. The CDR3 bases are TGTGCCAGCAGCTTAGCGAGTGGACAGGGTCAGTACGAGCAGTACTTC. Residues: CASSLASGQGQYEQYF.

V gene TRBV27 combines with J gene TRBJ2-5, with 7 bases lining up with TRBD1. From germline, CDR1 is MNHEY and CDR2 SMNVEV (reference sequence). V lost 7 bases, J lost 2 bases, and 7 bases stayed unmatched. The CDR3 contains 14 residues. In DNA, the CDR3 is TGTGCCAGCATCCCGGGGACAGTGCAAGAGACCCAGTACTTC. It yields the protein CASIPGTVQETQYF.

V is TRBV2 and J is TRBJ2-1; 9 bases map to TRBD1. This CDR3 has 13 residues. Per the germline V gene, CDR1 is SNHLY and CDR2 is FYNNEI. The trim removed 9 bases at V and 10 bases at J, leaving 10 bases unmatched. CDR3 DNA sequence: TGTGCCAGGCCGGAAACAGGGGGCAGGGAGCAGTTCTTC. Its translation is CARPETGGREQFF.

The genes are TRBV10-3 and TRBJ1-1; 10 nucleotides match TRBD1. There are 18 residues in the CDR3. Unmatched junction bases numbered 13, after V lost 2 bases and J lost 4 bases. Germline loops: CDR1 ENHRY, CDR2 SYGVKD. The CDR3 region is CAISEGRTGGRGGTEAFF. The CDR3 DNA is TGTGCCATCAGTGAGGGGAGGACAGGGGGGCGGGGAGGCACTGAAGCTTTCTTT.

This clone appeared a few times. The V call is TRBV9, the J call TRBJ2-7; 7 bases fit TRBD1. This CDR3 is built from 17 residues. Trimming at V came to 2 bases and at J to 3 bases, leaving 14 bases not matched to a gene. Germline CDR1 and CDR2: SGDLS and YYNGEE. The CDR3 DNA is TGTGCCAGCAGCGTTCACGAAACGCCCGACAGGGACTACGAGCAGTACTTC. It encodes CASSVHETPDRDYEQYF.

V is TRBV7-8 and J is TRBJ2-5; TRBD2 might be the D (8 bases). Per germline, CDR1 SGHVS and CDR2 FQNEAQ. Trimming took off 11 bases at V and 5 bases at J, with 15 bases between the two ends. The CDR3 sequence is 12 residues long. The chain's CDR3 is CAAGRGRETQYF. The CDR3 bases are TGTGCCGCCGGGAGGGGGCGTGAGACCCAGTACTTC.

The rearrangement links TRBV12-3 or TRBV12-4 to TRBJ2-5, with D possibly being TRBD2 (5 bases). V lost 3 bases and J lost 3, with 8 bases in between. The CDR3 totals 13 residues. CDR3 loop: CASSFTGKETQYF. Here the CDR3 DNA reads TGTGCCAGCAGTTTTACCGGGAAAGAGACCCAGTACTTC.

The CDR3 DNA follows: TGCGCCAGCAGCTTGGAGCCAGCGGGAGGGTACGAGCAGTACTTC. This sequence encodes CASSLEPAGGYEQYF. This chain uses TRBV5-1 with TRBJ2-7; 10 bases map to TRBD2. With V trimmed by 0 bases and J by 4 bases, 4 bases remained unmatched. The CDR3 is made up of 15 amino acids. CDR1 and CDR2 from the germline V gene are SGHRS and YFSETQ.

The chain carries TRBV4-3 and TRBJ2-2; the D gene is possibly TRBD1 (6 bases). Germline V lookup: CDR1 LGHNA, CDR2 YSLEER. Trimming removed 4 bases from V and 1 base from J, with 22 bases in between. The CDR3 consists of 19 residues. As DNA, the CDR3 is TGCGCCAGCAGCCCCCAACAGGGTCCCACGGCCCTGAACACCGGGGAGCTGTTTTTT. Its translation is CASSPQQGPTALNTGELFF.

The CDR3 is CASSHRKTSGGTDTQYF. The CDR3 nucleotides read TGCGCCAGCAGCCACCGAAAAACTAGCGGGGGCACAGATACGCAGTATTTT. This chain connects TRBV4-1 to TRBJ2-3; 10 bases are a match to TRBD2. Trimming removed 3 bases from V and 1 base from J; junction bases left unmatched: 7. CDR3 length: 17 amino acids. Germline V gene data show CDR1 as MGHRA and CDR2 as YSYEKL.

The chain carries TRBV4-1 and TRBJ2-5; 10 positions agree with TRBD1. The CDR3 is made up of 16 amino acids. V lost 2 bases and J lost 1; bases outside the gene matches: 4. Per the germline V gene, CDR1 is MGHRA and CDR2 is YSYEKL. DNA of the CDR3: TGCGCCAGCAGCCAACGAGGACAGGGGGTCCAAGAGACCCAGTACTTC. Residues: CASSQRGQGVQETQYF.

The chain uses TRBV2 and TRBJ1-2; TRBD1 agrees at 8 bases. There are 16 residues in the CDR3. Germline V CDR1 and CDR2: SNHLY, FYNNEI. Trimming took 6 bases from V and 3 from J; bases not matched to a gene: 12. This CDR3 is CASRAPPAGGDYGYTF. CDR3 DNA sequence: TGTGCCAGCAGAGCGCCCCCGGCAGGGGGCGACTATGGCTACACCTTC.

This clone was seen just once. This sequence joins TRBV27 and TRBJ2-3; 9 positions agree with TRBD2. CDR1 and CDR2 from the germline V gene are MNHEY and SMNVEV (reference sequence). The CDR3 covers 15 residues. With 2 bases clipped from V and 6 bases from J, the junction kept 6 bases outside the gene matches. CDR3 DNA sequence: TGTGCCAGCAGTTTAGGTGCGGGAGGGCCGGATACGCAGTATTTT. Its translation: CASSLGAGGPDTQYF.

The rearrangement uses TRBV30 and TRBJ2-7, with 8 bases that match TRBD1. The CDR3 runs 14 residues. The germline CDR1 and CDR2 sequences are GTSNPN and SVGIG (reference sequence). Unmatched junction bases numbered 5, after V lost 2 bases and J lost 2 bases. CDR3 sequence reads: CAWSTETGAYEQYF. The CDR3 nucleotides read TGTGCCTGGAGTACCGAGACAGGGGCCTACGAGCAGTACTTC.

V is TRBV28 and J is TRBJ2-3; D perhaps matches TRBD2 (5 bases). The CDR3 covers 14 residues. The ends were cut back, 10 bases at V and 6 bases at J, with 20 bases in the middle. CDR1 is MDHEN, CDR2 SYDVKM, per germline. Here the CDR3 reads CATQHGNAPDTQYF. The CDR3 region has the DNA TGTGCCACTCAACACGGGAACGCCCCCGATACGCAGTATTTT.